This passage covers 17 T cell receptor beta chains from one sample sequenced in a study of blood T cell repertoires in COVID-19. The method was immunoSEQ multiplex PCR; TCRdb's version includes in-frame clones alone and lacks a portion of them. The table has about 59,000 clones, 80% seen once; the top ten hold roughly 7%. Material for sequencing was peripheral blood. These receptors were obtained from a man aged 60 to 69 with acute or convalescent COVID-19.

The chain links TRBV3-1 (or the pseudogene TRBV3-2) to TRBJ1-2, with TRBD1 as a possible D gene (6 bases). Germline lookup yields CDR1 LGHDT and CDR2 YNNKEL (reference sequence). This CDR3 comprises 14 residues. Between the trimmed V and J ends, which lost 3 bases and 7 bases, there was a span of 15 bases. CDR3 nucleotides: TGTGCCAGCAGCCAGGGATTACAGGGCGGTGGCTACACCTTC. Translated: CASSQGLQGGGYTF.

The V call is TRBV19, the J call TRBJ2-1, with D possibly matching TRBD2 (5 bases). Germline V gene sequence: CDR1 LNHDA, CDR2 SQIVND (reference sequence). Trimming stripped 5 bases from V and 3 bases from J, with 11 bases between. The CDR3 covers 14 residues. The CDR3 DNA sequence: TGTGCCAGTAGTCTAGCCCGGTACTACAATGAGCAGTTCTTC. Residues: CASSLARYYNEQFF.

In its sample, this clone was seen a few times. The J gene is TRBJ2-7, the V gene TRBV2; weak D call: TRBD1 (6 bases). V lost 4 bases to trimming and J lost 5 bases, with 18 bases between them. This CDR3 has 15 residues. Germline V gene sequence: CDR1 SNHLY, CDR2 FYNNEI. CDR3 protein: CASSVPPGAKDEQYF. CDR3 nucleotide sequence: TGTGCCAGCAGTGTGCCGCCAGGGGCCAAGGACGAGCAGTACTTC.

This clone was observed a few times. This rearrangement joins TRBV30 to TRBJ2-7; D is undetermined. The V end was cut by 2 bases, the J end by 3 bases, with 14 bases between. The CDR3 extends over 14 amino acids. Germline V gives CDR1 GTSNPN, CDR2 SVGIG (reference sequence). This chain's CDR3 is CAWSPRVRSYEQYF. Written as DNA, the CDR3 is TGTGCCTGGAGTCCCCGGGTTCGAAGCTACGAGCAGTACTTC.

The chain recombines TRBV5-4 with TRBJ2-7; D possibly corresponds to TRBD2 (6 bases). Trimming left V 3 bases short and J 4 bases short, with 14 bases between. Per the germline V gene, CDR1 is SGHNT and CDR2 is YYREEE (reference sequence). The CDR3 extends over 14 amino acids. CDR3 amino acids: CASSSPGLIYEQYF. The CDR3 DNA follows: TGTGCCAGCAGCTCGCCGGGACTCATTTACGAGCAGTACTTC.

The chain links TRBV27 to TRBJ1-5; 7 nucleotides match TRBD1. Germline CDR1 MNHEY, CDR2 SMNVEV (reference sequence). The CDR3 runs to 15 residues. V lost 3 bases, J lost 5 bases, and 7 bases stayed unmatched. DNA for the CDR3: TGTGCCAGCAGTTTCCGCCGGGACAGCGATCAGCCCCAGCATTTT. It yields the protein CASSFRRDSDQPQHF.

This rearrangement joins TRBV28 to TRBJ1-1; no firm D call. This CDR3 is built from 11 residues. V dropped 2 bases and J dropped 7 bases, with 5 bases sitting between them. Germline CDR1 is MDHEN and CDR2 is SYDVKM. DNA of the CDR3: TGTGCCAGCAGTTTACGGTATGAAGCTTTCTTT. It encodes CASSLRYEAFF. Full variable domain (rest looked up from reference TRBV28 and TRBJ1-1): DVKVTQSSRYLVKRTGEKVFLECVQDMDHENMFWYRQDPGLGLRLIYFSYDVKMKEKGDIPEGYSVSREKKERFSLILESASTNQTSMYLCASSLRYEAFFGQGTRLTVV.

The chain recombines TRBV30 with TRBJ2-2; 10 bases are a match to TRBD2. The CDR3 consists of 17 residues. Losses at the gene ends were 0 bases for V and 3 bases for J; bases not matched to a gene: 7. Germline V gene lookup returns CDR1 GTSNPN and CDR2 SVGIG (reference sequence). The CDR3 loop is CAWSVPSGGGHTGELFF. CDR3 in DNA: TGTGCCTGGAGTGTACCGAGCGGGGGGGGTCACACCGGGGAGCTGTTTTTT.

This clone turned up a few times. CDR3 sequence: CASSFRTGGADGYTF. The CDR3 DNA follows: TGTGCCAGCAGCTTCCGGACAGGGGGCGCGGATGGCTACACCTTC. The V gene is TRBV9, the J gene TRBJ1-2; TRBD1 matches at 11 bases. Per the germline V gene, CDR1 is SGDLS and CDR2 is YYNGEE. The CDR3 totals 15 residues. J was trimmed by 6 bases and V by 4 bases; bases with no gene match: 8. Filled out from reference TRBV9 and TRBJ1-2, the complete variable domain reads DSGVTQTPKHLITATGQRVTLRCSPRSGDLSVYWYQQSLDQGLQFLIQYYNGEERAKGNILERFSAQQFPDLHSELNLSSLELGDSALYFCASSFRTGGADGYTFGSGTRLTVV.

The chain links TRBV7-6 to TRBJ1-6, with D possibly being TRBD1 (5 bases). Germline V gives CDR1 SGHVS, CDR2 FNYEAQ. CDR3 length equals 13 residues. V was trimmed by 2 bases and J by 9 bases, leaving 8 bases between them. The CDR3 nucleotides read TGTGCCAGCAGCTTACGGGGGAGTTCACCCCTCCACTTT. Amino acids: CASSLRGSSPLHF.

The CDR3 protein is CASSYPKRGVDTQYF. The CDR3 bases are TGTGCCAGCAGTTACCCTAAGCGGGGCGTAGATACGCAGTATTTT. The chain combines TRBV6-2 or TRBV6-3 with TRBJ2-3; 7 positions match TRBD2. Germline lookup yields CDR1 MNHEY and CDR2 SVGEGT. V lost 2 bases to trimming and J lost 5 bases; unmatched junction nucleotides: 7. The CDR3 is 15 residues long.

The rearrangement links TRBV27 to TRBJ1-1, with TRBD1 matching over 8 bases. Germline CDR1 MNHEY, CDR2 SMNVEV (reference sequence). The CDR3 extends over 15 amino acids. V dropped 4 bases and J dropped 4; count of bases not matched to a gene: 8. CDR3 in DNA: TGTGCCAGCAGTTATACCAACACAGGGGGCACTGAAGCTTTCTTT. This gives the protein CASSYTNTGGTEAFF.

The CDR3 region has the DNA TGTGCCAGCAGCCCCAGGACTAGCGGGGGGGCCGGGTGGACAGATACGCAGTATTTT. It yields the protein CASSPRTSGGAGWTDTQYF. The chain combines TRBV5-6 with TRBJ2-3; TRBD2 agrees at 15 bases. V was pared by 4 bases and J by 3 bases, with 12 bases of the junction left unmatched. The CDR3 totals 19 residues. From germline, CDR1 is SGHDT and CDR2 YYEEEE.

The genes are TRBV10-3 and TRBJ2-3; TRBD2 matches 7 bases. The trim removed 4 bases at V and 3 bases at J, leaving 1 base unmatched. This CDR3 is built from 13 residues. Germline lookup yields CDR1 ENHRY and CDR2 SYGVKD. CDR3 region: CAISGGGTDTQYF. The CDR3 bases are TGTGCCATCAGTGGGGGGGGGACAGATACGCAGTATTTT.

The CDR3 DNA reads as TGTGCCAGCAGCCCCCGAGGGGCGGGGTCCCAAGAGACCCAGTACTTC. Translating gives CASSPRGAGSQETQYF. This rearrangement joins TRBV9 to TRBJ2-5; perhaps TRBD2 as D (6 bases). This CDR3 comprises 16 residues. With 4 bases removed from V and 1 base from J, the gap between germline ends came to 17 bases. Germline V CDR1 and CDR2: SGDLS, YYNGEE.

The V gene is TRBV11-3, the J gene TRBJ2-1, with D possibly TRBD2 on 6 matching bases. Trimming left V 5 bases short and J 1 base short, with 9 bases between. CDR3 length: 14 amino acids. The germline V gene encodes CDR1 SGHNT and CDR2 YENEEA. The CDR3 here is CASSLGGSYNEQFF. The CDR3 nucleotides are TGTGCCAGCAGCCTAGGAGGGTCCTACAATGAGCAGTTCTTC.

The chain couples TRBV7-6 to TRBJ2-5, with a weak D call TRBD1 (5 bases). The CDR3 sequence is 14 residues long. With 5 bases removed from V and 1 base from J, the gap between germline ends came to 11 bases. The germline gives CDR1 SGHVS, CDR2 FNYEAQ. The CDR3 bases are TGTGCCAGCAGCCCGACAGTATTCCAAGAGACCCAGTACTTC. It yields the protein CASSPTVFQETQYF.